The rows below give T cell receptor beta chains drawn from one sample of a study of beta chain features in type 1 diabetes. Using immunoSEQ multiplex PCR, the repertoire was profiled, and TCRdb retains in-frame clones only, with some absent. Here the sample spans some 230,000 clones, about 9.3% being singletons. The sample comprised naive CD4+ T cells from blood. The receptors were sampled from a woman aged 18-29 years in good health. Both conserved end residues are part of each CDR3. The D gene is left open where the match is weak. A row's size may be missing; if present it is once, few, many or a size class.

clone_size j_call d_call v_call cdr3_aa cdr3_nt
- TRBJ2-3 - TRBV7-9 CASSQSTDTQYF TGTGCCAGCAGCCAGAGCACAGATACGCAGTATTTT
few TRBJ1-1 - TRBV18 CASSPSVNTEAFF TGTGCCAGCTCACCATCGGTGAACACTGAAGCTTTCTTT
few TRBJ2-6 - TRBV19 CASRAQPIGANVLTF TGTGCCAGTAGAGCACAGCCCATTGGGGCCAACGTCCTGACTTTC
- TRBJ2-7 - TRBV10-3 CAISNQGSYEQYF TGTGCCATCAGTAACCAGGGCTCCTACGAGCAGTACTTC
few TRBJ1-1 TRBD1 TRBV29-1 CSVVRGLNTEAFF TGCAGCGTTGTAAGGGGGCTGAACACTGAAGCTTTCTTT
few TRBJ2-7 - TRBV19 CASSLGQTSYEQYF TGTGCCAGTAGCCTAGGACAGACCTCCTACGAGCAGTACTTC
few TRBJ2-5 - TRBV5-1 CASSLSSRVGGETQYF TGCGCCAGCAGCTTGTCGTCCAGGGTCGGGGGAGAGACCCAGTACTTC
few TRBJ1-1 - TRBV27 CASSLSRRNEEAFF TGTGCCAGCAGTTTATCTCGCAGGAATGAAGAAGCTTTCTTT
few TRBJ1-1 TRBD1 TRBV7-9 CASEGQGRNTEAFF TGTGCCAGCGAAGGACAGGGTCGGAACACTGAAGCTTTCTTT
few TRBJ2-7 - TRBV6-5 CASSPSSYEQYF TGTGCCAGCAGTCCGTCCTCCTACGAGCAGTACTTC